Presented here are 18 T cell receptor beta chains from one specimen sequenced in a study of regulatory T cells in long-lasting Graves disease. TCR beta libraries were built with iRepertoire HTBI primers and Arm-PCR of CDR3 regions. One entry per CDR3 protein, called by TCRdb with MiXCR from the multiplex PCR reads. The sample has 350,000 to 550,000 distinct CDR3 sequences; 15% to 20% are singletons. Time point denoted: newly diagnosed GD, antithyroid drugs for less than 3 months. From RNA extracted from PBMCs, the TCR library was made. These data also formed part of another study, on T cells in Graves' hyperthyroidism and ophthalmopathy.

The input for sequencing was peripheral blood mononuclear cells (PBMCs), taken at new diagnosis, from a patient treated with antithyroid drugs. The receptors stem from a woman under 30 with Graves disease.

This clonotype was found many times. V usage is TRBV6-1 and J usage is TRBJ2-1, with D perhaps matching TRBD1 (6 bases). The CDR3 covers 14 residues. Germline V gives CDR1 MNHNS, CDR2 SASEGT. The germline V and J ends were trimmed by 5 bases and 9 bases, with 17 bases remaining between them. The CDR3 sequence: CASSPGADRGEQFF. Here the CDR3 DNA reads TGTGCCAGCAGTCCAGGGGCCGATCGCGGTGAGCAGTTCTTC.

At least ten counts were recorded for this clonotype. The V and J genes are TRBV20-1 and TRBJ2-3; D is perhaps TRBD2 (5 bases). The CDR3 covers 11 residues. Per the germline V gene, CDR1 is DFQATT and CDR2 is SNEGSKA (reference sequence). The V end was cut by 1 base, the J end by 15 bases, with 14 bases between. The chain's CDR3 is CSARVDRRHYF. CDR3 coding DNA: TGCAGTGCTAGAGTCGATCGGAGGCACTATTTT.

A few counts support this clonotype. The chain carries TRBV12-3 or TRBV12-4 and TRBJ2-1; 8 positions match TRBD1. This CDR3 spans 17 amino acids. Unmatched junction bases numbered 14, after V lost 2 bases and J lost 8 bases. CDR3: CASSLSAQGEAGYEQFF. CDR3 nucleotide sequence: TGTGCCAGCAGTTTATCCGCACAGGGGGAGGCGGGATATGAGCAGTTCTTC.

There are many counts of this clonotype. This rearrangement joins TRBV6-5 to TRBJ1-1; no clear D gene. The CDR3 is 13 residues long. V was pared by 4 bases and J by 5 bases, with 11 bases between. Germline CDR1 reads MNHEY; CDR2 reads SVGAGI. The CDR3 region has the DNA TGTGCCAGCAGTTTGACAACCCTGACTGAAGCTTTCTTT. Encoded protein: CASSLTTLTEAFF.

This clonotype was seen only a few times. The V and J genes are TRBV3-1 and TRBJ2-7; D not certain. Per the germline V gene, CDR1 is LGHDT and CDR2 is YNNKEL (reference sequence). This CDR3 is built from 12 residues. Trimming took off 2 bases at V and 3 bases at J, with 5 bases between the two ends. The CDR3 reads CASSQSLYEQYF. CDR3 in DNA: TGTGCCAGCAGCCAATCCCTCTACGAGCAGTACTTC.

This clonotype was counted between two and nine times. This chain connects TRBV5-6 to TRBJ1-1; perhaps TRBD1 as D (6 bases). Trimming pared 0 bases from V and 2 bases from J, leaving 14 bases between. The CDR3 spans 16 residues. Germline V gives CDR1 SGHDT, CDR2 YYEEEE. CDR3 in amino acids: CASSLVTGALNTEAFF. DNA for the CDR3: TGTGCCAGCAGCTTGGTGACAGGCGCCCTCAACACTGAAGCTTTCTTT.

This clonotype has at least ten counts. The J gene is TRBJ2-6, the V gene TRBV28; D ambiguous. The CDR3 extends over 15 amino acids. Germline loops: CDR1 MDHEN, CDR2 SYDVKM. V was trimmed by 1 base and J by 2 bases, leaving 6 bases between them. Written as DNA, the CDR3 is TGTGCCAGCAGTTTATCTGACGCTGGGGCCAACGTCCTGACTTTC. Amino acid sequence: CASSLSDAGANVLTF.

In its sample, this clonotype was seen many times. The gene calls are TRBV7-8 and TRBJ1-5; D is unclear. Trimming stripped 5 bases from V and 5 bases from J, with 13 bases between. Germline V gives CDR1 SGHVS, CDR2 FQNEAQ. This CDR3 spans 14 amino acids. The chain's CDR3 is CASSHPLVDQPQHF. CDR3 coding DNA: TGTGCCAGCAGCCATCCTCTGGTCGATCAGCCCCAGCATTTT.

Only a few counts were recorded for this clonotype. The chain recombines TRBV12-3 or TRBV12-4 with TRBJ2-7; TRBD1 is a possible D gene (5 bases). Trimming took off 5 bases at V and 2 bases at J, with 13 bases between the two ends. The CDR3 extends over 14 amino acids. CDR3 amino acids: CASSLWQGPYEQYF. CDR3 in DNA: TGTGCCAGCAGTCTGTGGCAGGGTCCCTACGAGCAGTACTTC.

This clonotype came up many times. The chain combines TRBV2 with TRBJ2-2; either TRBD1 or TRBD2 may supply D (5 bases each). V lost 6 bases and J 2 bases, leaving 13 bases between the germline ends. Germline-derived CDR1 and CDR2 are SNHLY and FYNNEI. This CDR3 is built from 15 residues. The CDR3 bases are TGTGCCAGCAGAGGGACGGCGAGAAACACCGGGGAGCTGTTTTTT. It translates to CASRGTARNTGELFF.

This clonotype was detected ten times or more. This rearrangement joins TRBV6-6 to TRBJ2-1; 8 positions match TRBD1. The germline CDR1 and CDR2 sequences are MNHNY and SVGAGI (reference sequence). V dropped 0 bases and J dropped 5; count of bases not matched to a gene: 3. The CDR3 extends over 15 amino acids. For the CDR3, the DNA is TGTGCCAGCAGTTACTCGGGACAGGTGAACAATGAGCAGTTCTTC. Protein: CASSYSGQVNNEQFF.

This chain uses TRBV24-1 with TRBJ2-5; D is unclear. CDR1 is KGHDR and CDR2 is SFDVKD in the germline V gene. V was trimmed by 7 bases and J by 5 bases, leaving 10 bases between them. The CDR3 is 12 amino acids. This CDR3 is CATSAAGETQYF. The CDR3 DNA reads TGTGCCACCAGCGCCGCCGGGGAGACCCAGTACTTC.

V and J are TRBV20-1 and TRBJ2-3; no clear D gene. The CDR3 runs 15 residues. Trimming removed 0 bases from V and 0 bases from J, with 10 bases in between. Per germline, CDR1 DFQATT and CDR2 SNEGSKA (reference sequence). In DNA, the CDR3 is TGCAGTGCTAGAGATCTTGCCACTAGCACAGATACGCAGTATTTT. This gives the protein CSARDLATSTDTQYF.

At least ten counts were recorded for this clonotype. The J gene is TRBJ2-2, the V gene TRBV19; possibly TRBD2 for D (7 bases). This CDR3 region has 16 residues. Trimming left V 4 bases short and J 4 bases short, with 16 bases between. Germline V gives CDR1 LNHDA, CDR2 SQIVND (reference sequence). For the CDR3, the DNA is TGTGCCAGTAGTAATCCCGGGGGGCCGCGCACCGGGGAGCTGTTTTTT. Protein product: CASSNPGGPRTGELFF.

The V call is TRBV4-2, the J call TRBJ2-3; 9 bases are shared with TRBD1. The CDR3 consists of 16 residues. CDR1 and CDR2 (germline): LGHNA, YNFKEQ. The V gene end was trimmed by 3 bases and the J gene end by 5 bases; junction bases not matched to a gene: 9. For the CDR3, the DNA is TGTGCCAGCAGCCAGACGTGGGGACAGGGAGGAGATACGCAGTATTTT. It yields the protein CASSQTWGQGGDTQYF.

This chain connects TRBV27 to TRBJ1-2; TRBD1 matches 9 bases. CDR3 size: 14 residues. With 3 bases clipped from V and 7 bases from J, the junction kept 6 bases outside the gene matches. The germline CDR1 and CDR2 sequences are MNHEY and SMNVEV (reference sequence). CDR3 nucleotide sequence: TGTGCCAGCAGTTTCTGGGACAGGGTGGGTGGCTACACCTTC. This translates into CASSFWDRVGGYTF.

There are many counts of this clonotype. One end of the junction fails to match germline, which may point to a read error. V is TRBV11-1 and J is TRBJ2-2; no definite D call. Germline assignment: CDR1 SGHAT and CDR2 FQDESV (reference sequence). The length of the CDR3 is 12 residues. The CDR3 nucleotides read TGCGCCAGCAGCTTGTCAACCGGGGAGCTGTTTTTT. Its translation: CASSLSTGELFF.

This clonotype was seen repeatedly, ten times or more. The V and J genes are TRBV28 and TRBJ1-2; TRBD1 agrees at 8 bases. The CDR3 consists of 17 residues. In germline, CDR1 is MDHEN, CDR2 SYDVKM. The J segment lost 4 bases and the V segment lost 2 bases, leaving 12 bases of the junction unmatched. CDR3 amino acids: CASSLAGGIAVSYGYTF. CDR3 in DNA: TGTGCCAGCAGTTTAGCAGGGGGCATAGCGGTTAGCTATGGCTACACCTTC.